This T cell receptor beta chain was recovered during a study of T cells after yellow fever vaccination. Overall study context: Some fractions had low cell numbers, and these were prepared with SMART-Seq v4 Ultra Low Input. Study-wide findings and caveats: Relatively few clonotypes were ones that appeared in both CD4 and CD8 compartments. It was a weaker secondary response, yet one that peaked faster, at day 5 versus 15.

CDR1 is SGHTA, CDR2 FQGNSA, per germline. The CDR3 covers 14 residues. The V segment lost 5 bases and the J segment 9 bases; nucleotides outside the gene matches: 11. Notes on this clonotype: Its target is unknown.

Via MiXCR, TCRdb re-called the 5' RACE reads, giving one row per CDR3 protein. The sample holds more than 300,000 distinct CDR3 sequences, around a tenth seen once. The source material was CD4+ T cells sorted from PBMCs, sampled 45 days after the yellow fever booster vaccination. The receptor was isolated from a man aged 18 to 30 who received the YFV17D yellow fever vaccine. This chain links TRBV7-2 with TRBJ2-7; 9 nucleotides line up with TRBD1. The CDR3 bases are TGTGCCAGCAGCCGGACAGGGGTTGACTTCTGGCAGTACGTC. Translated: CASSRTGVDFWQYV.